Included here is one T cell receptor beta chain sequence, with context. What it binds is unknown. The assay was immunoSEQ multiplex PCR, and TCRdb's table has in-frame clones only and misses some. The data show tens of thousands of clones, roughly 90% seen once. Noted time point: cycle 4 day 1 (C4D1), after 6 weeks of nivolumab. Each patient relapsed following autologous stem cell transplantation, and prior brentuximab vedotin exposure differed. Negative magnetic selection isolated CD4+ T cells from thawed PBMCs. The sample comes from a study of PD-1 blockade in classical Hodgkin lymphoma. Study-level results: In newly diagnosed patients, baseline TCR diversity was reportedly below that of healthy donors. Compared with baseline, CD4+ but not CD8+ TCR diversity had risen significantly by C4D1.

Germline CDR1 SEHNR, CDR2 FQNEAQ (reference sequence). This CDR3 has 13 amino acids. The V end lost 5 bases, the J end lost 0 bases, and 6 bases lay between the germline ends. The sequenced sample was CD4+ T cells from blood, obtained before the fourth cycle of nivolumab. This sequence joins TRBV7-9 and TRBJ2-3; D uncertain. The receptor comes from a human donor with classical Hodgkin lymphoma. CDR3 nucleotide sequence: TGTGCCAGCAGCGTCGGTAGCACAGATACGCAGTATTTT. It translates to CASSVGSTDTQYF.